A selection of T cell receptor beta chains follows, all from one sample in a study of blood T cell repertoires in COVID-19. The assay was immunoSEQ multiplex PCR, and TCRdb's table has in-frame clones only and misses some. The table lists 220,000 or so clones, around 81% of them singletons, with about 3% in the top ten. Sequences were obtained from peripheral blood. These receptors were collected from a woman aged 25-40 years who had recovered from COVID-19. CDR3s include the opening cysteine and the closing phenylalanine or tryptophan. The D gene is left open where the match is weak. Part of the rows lack a size; the others show once, few, many or a class for expanded clones.

V gene	J gene	clone size	D gene	CDR3 DNA	CDR3 protein
TRBV24-1	TRBJ2-1	.	TRBD1	TGTGCCACCAGTGATTTTAAAGGACAGGGGATAAATGAGCAGTTCTTC	CATSDFKGQGINEQFF
TRBV30	TRBJ2-1	.	TRBD1	TGTGCCTGGGACCGGGACAGGAGATACAATGAGCAGTTCTTC	CAWDRDRRYNEQFF
TRBV5-1	TRBJ2-6	.	.	TGCGCCAGCAGCTTGGTAGAAGCTGGGGCCAACGTCCTGACTTTC	CASSLVEAGANVLTF
TRBV6-6	TRBJ2-3	.	TRBD2	TGTGCCAGCAGTCCTTGGGGGGGGGACGTTGGCTTTGCCACGCAGTATTTT	CASSPWGGDVGFATQYF
TRBV5-3	TRBJ2-7	.	TRBD1	TGTGCCACCCCAGGACGACAGGGACCGACCTACGAGCAGTACTTC	CATPGRQGPTYEQYF
TRBV6-2/TRBV6-3	TRBJ2-7	.	TRBD1	TGTGCCAGCAGTTACTCCATCGGGGACAGGGTTATTGACGAGCAGTACTTC	CASSYSIGDRVIDEQYF
TRBV27	TRBJ1-6	few	TRBD1	TGTGCCAGCTGGGCGGCCAGGGGGAATTCACCCCTCCACTTT	CASWAARGNSPLHF
TRBV28	TRBJ2-2	.	TRBD2	TGTGCCAGCAGTTTTCTCAGCGGGATCCCCACCGGGGAGCTGTTTTTT	CASSFLSGIPTGELFF
TRBV5-5	TRBJ2-5	few	.	TGTGCCAGCAGCTTGTGGCAGACCCAGTACTTC	CASSLWQTQYF
TRBV2	TRBJ2-5	.	TRBD2	TGTGCCAGCAGCGAGGGACTAGCGGGATCAGAGACCCAGTACTTC	CASSEGLAGSETQYF
TRBV10-3	TRBJ1-2	.	TRBD1	TGTGCCATCAGCTTTTCGGGGACAGATCAGGATGGCTACACCTTC	CAISFSGTDQDGYTF
TRBV30	TRBJ1-2	.	.	TGTGCCTGGAAGGATGGGCCAGGAAATGGCTACACCTTC	CAWKDGPGNGYTF
TRBV12-3/TRBV12-4	TRBJ1-1	.	TRBD1	TGTGCCAGCACCACGACAGGGTTCACTGAAGCTTTCTTT	CASTTTGFTEAFF
TRBV3-1/TRBV3-2	TRBJ2-5	.	TRBD2	TGTGCCAGCAGCCAAAAAAGACACCCGGGACTAGCGGGAGCAGAGACCCAGTACTTC	CASSQKRHPGLAGAETQYF
TRBV28	TRBJ2-1	.	.	TGTGCCAGCTTTACGGGAGCATCCTACAATGAGCAGTTCTTC	CASFTGASYNEQFF
TRBV18	TRBJ1-2	.	.	TGTGCCAGCTCAGATTTGGCCAGGGTACATGGCTACACCTTC	CASSDLARVHGYTF
TRBV28	TRBJ2-1	.	TRBD2	TGTGCCAGCAGTGTTTCTAGCGGTTTTTACAATGAGCAGTTCTTC	CASSVSSGFYNEQFF
TRBV5-1	TRBJ1-1	.	.	TGCGCCAGCAGCTTGGCTTCTCATGTAGGTCTCAGCGGGGGTCTGGGCACTGAAGCTTTCTTT	CASSLASHVGLSGGLGTEAFF
TRBV5-1	TRBJ2-7	.	TRBD1	TGCGCCAGCAGCTACAGGGGGCCGTTTTTAGACGAGCAGTACTTC	CASSYRGPFLDEQYF
TRBV7-9	TRBJ1-2	.	.	TGTGCCAGCAGCTTAGAGACATTTTATGGCTACACCTTC	CASSLETFYGYTF
TRBV5-6	TRBJ1-1	.	.	TGTGCCAGCAGCTTGCGGGGGGTACTAGTCACTGAAGCTTTCTTT	CASSLRGVLVTEAFF
TRBV5-1	TRBJ1-3	.	TRBD1	TGCGCCAGCAGCGTACAGGGGGCAAATGGAAACACCATATATTTT	CASSVQGANGNTIYF